This is a list of T cell receptor beta chains from one sample in a study of vaccination effects on CD4 cells after COVID-19. Antigens for these TCRs are unknown. Sequenced by immunoSEQ multiplex PCR; TCRdb stores in-frame clones only, minus some. The sample holds tens of thousands of clones; about 71% are singletons and the top ten take 15% to 20%. The sequences come from CD4+ T cells from PBMCs cultured with HCoV-229E spike peptides, collected before COVID-19 vaccination. The origin of the receptors is a human donor who received a COVID-19 vaccine. CDR3s include the opening cysteine and the closing phenylalanine or tryptophan. D genes are given only for firm matches. Only part of the rows carry a size: once, few, many, or a class if the clone is expanded.

j_call,d_call,v_call,cdr3_length,clone_size,cdr3_aa,cdr3_nt
TRBJ1-4,-,TRBV2,14,-,CASSQQGTNEKLFF,TGTGCCAGCAGTCAACAGGGAACTAATGAAAAACTGTTTTTT
TRBJ1-1,-,TRBV5-1,15,-,CASSLEGAGGTEAFF,TGCGCCAGCAGCTTGGAAGGGGCCGGGGGAACTGAAGCTTTCTTT
TRBJ1-6,TRBD1,TRBV11-2,18,-,CASRPIRGPSSYNSPLHF,TGTGCCAGCAGGCCCATCAGGGGGCCTAGCTCCTATAATTCACCCCTCCACTTT
TRBJ2-5,TRBD2,TRBV5-4,17,-,CASSYFRLAGDGETQYF,TGTGCCAGCAGCTACTTCCGTCTAGCGGGAGATGGGGAGACCCAGTACTTC
TRBJ2-1,TRBD2,TRBV3-1/TRBV3-2,16,-,CASSLSSSGRGDEQFF,TGTGCCAGCAGCCTAAGCTCTAGCGGGAGAGGGGATGAGCAGTTCTTC
TRBJ2-2,TRBD1,TRBV11-3,13,few,CASSTGDTGELFF,TGTGCCAGCAGCACAGGGGACACCGGGGAGCTGTTTTTT
TRBJ1-5,-,TRBV30,13,medium-sized,CAWSVQRNQPQHF,TGTGCCTGGAGTGTACAACGGAATCAGCCCCAGCATTTT
TRBJ1-5,-,TRBV7-8,15,-,CASSLARRGDQPQHF,TGTGCCAGCAGCTTAGCGCGGAGGGGGGATCAGCCCCAGCATTTT
TRBJ1-5,-,TRBV6-2/TRBV6-3,14,-,CASSYGGGNQPQHF,TGTGCCAGCAGTTACGGAGGAGGCAATCAGCCCCAGCATTTT
TRBJ1-1,-,TRBV3-1/TRBV3-2,14,-,CASSPQTANTEAFF,TGTGCCAGCAGCCCCCAGACAGCGAACACTGAAGCTTTCTTT
TRBJ2-1,TRBD2,TRBV2,14,-,CASSEDLAVNEQFF,TGTGCCAGCAGTGAGGACCTAGCGGTGAATGAGCAGTTCTTC
TRBJ1-1,-,TRBV6-5,14,once,CASSYSYMGTEAFF,TGTGCCAGCAGTTACTCGTATATGGGAACTGAAGCTTTCTTT
TRBJ1-3,-,TRBV7-9,16,-,CASSFSLAPSGNTIYF,TGTGCCAGCAGCTTTTCCCTTGCGCCCTCTGGAAACACCATATATTTT
TRBJ1-3,-,TRBV4-1,15,medium-sized,CASSPDRDPRNTIYF,TGCGCCAGCAGCCCCGACCGGGACCCTAGAAACACCATATATTTT
TRBJ1-2,-,TRBV19,13,-,CASSITDTYGYTF,TGTGCCAGTAGTATTACAGACACCTATGGCTACACCTTC
TRBJ2-7,TRBD2,TRBV5-1,15,-,CASSLVGGSSYEQYF,TGCGCCAGCAGCTTGGTCGGCGGGAGCTCCTACGAGCAGTACTTC